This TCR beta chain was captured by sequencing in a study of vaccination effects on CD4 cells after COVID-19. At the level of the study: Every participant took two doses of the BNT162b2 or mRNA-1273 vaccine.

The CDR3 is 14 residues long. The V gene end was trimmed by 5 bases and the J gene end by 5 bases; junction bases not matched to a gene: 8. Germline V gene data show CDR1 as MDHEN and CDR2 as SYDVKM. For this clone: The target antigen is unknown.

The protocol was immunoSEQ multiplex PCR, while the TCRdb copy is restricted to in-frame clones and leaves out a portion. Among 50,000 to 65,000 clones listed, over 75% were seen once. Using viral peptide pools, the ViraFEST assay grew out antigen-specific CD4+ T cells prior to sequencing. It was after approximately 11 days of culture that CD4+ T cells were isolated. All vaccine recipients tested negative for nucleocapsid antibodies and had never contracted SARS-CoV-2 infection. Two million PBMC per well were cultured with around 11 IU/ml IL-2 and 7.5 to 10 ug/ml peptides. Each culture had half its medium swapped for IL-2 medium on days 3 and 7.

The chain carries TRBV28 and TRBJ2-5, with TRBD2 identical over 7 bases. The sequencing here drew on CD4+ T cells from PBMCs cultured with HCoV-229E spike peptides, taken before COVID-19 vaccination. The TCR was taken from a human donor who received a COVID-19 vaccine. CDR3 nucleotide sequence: TGTGCCAGCAGTCGAATGAGGGGAGGGGAGACCCAGTACTTC. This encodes CASSRMRGGETQYF.